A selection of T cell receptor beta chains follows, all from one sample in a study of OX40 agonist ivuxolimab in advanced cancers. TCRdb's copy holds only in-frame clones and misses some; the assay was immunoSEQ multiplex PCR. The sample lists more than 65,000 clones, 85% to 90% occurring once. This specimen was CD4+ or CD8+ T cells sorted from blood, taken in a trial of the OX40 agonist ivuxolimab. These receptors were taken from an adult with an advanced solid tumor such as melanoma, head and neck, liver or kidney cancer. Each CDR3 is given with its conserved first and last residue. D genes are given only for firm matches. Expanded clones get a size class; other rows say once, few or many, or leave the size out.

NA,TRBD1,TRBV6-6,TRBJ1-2,CASSNPGGRDYGYTF,TGTGCCAGCAGTAATCCAGGGGGCAGGGACTATGGCTACACCTTC
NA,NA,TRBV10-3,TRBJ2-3,CAIKRAEGTDTQYF,TGTGCCATCAAAAGGGCTGAGGGCACAGATACGCAGTATTTT
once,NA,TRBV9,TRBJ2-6,CASSVGHSSGANVLTF,TGTGCCAGCAGCGTAGGGCACTCCTCTGGGGCCAACGTCCTGACTTTC
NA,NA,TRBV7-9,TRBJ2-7,CASSSLSYEQYF,TGTGCCAGCAGCTCCCTCTCCTACGAGCAGTACTTC
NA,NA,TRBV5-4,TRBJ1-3,CASSLVSGSGNTIYF,TGTGCCAGCAGCTTGGTTTCGGGGAGTGGAAACACCATATATTTT
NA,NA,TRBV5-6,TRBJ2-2,CASSLARGTGELFF,TGTGCCAGCAGCTTGGCCAGGGGTACTGGGGAGCTGTTTTTT
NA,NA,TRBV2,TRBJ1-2,CASSDSGTTNGYTF,TGTGCCAGCAGTGATTCAGGGACAACCAATGGCTACACCTTC
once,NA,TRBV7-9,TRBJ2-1,CASSLAVGVSYNEQFF,TGTGCCAGCAGCTTAGCGGTAGGGGTATCCTACAATGAGCAGTTCTTC
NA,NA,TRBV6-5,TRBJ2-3,CASSNQADTQYF,TGTGCCAGCAGTAACCAAGCAGATACGCAGTATTTT
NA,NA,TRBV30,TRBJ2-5,CAWEGSGRETQYF,TGTGCCTGGGAAGGGTCGGGACGAGAGACCCAGTACTTC
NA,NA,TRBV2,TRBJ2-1,CASSDRGVWQFF,TGTGCCAGCAGTGATAGGGGGGTGTGGCAGTTCTTC
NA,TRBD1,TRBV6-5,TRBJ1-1,CAIRGTVDSPEAFF,TGTGCCATCAGAGGGACAGTGGACTCTCCTGAAGCTTTCTTT
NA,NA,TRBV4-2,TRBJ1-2,CASSQDRGSYGYTF,TGTGCCAGCAGCCAAGATAGGGGGTCCTATGGCTACACCTTC
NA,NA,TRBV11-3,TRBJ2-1,CASRWGSPGNEQFF,TGTGCCAGCCGGTGGGGCTCTCCGGGGAATGAGCAGTTCTTC
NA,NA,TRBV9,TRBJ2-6,CASSAFRDSGANVLTF,TGTGCCAGCAGCGCCTTCAGGGACTCTGGGGCCAACGTCCTGACTTTC
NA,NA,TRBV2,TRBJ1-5,CASRSGLLNQPQHF,TGTGCCAGCAGGTCGGGACTGCTCAATCAGCCCCAGCATTTT
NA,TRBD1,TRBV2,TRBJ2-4,CASSVDRASKNIQYF,TGTGCCAGCAGTGTGGACAGGGCTTCCAAAAACATTCAGTACTTC
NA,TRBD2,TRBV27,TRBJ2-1,CASSLFKSGGPYNEQFF,TGTGCCAGCAGTTTATTCAAAAGCGGGGGGCCCTACAATGAGCAGTTCTTC
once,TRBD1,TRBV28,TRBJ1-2,CASRIQGADYGYTF,TGTGCCAGCAGAATACAGGGGGCGGACTATGGCTACACCTTC
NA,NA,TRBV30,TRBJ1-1,CAWSVGRVNEAFF,TGTGCCTGGAGTGTTGGCAGGGTGAATGAAGCTTTCTTT
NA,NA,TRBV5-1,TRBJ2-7,CASSPRGSSYEQYF,TGCGCCAGCAGCCCCCGTGGTAGCTCCTACGAGCAGTACTTC
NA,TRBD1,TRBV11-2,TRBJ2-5,CASSSTGAPRETQYF,TGTGCCAGCAGCTCGACAGGGGCCCCCCGGGAGACCCAGTACTTC
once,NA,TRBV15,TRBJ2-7,CATSRFKGPTGQYF,TGTGCCACCAGCAGATTTAAGGGGCCTACAGGGCAGTACTTC
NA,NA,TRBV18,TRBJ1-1,CASSPDPYTEAFF,TGTGCCAGCTCACCAGACCCGTACACTGAAGCTTTCTTT
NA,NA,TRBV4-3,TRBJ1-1,CASSQVRQNTEAFF,TGCGCCAGCAGCCAAGTTCGGCAGAACACTGAAGCTTTCTTT
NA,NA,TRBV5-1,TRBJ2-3,CASSAGPGSGTQYF,TGCGCCAGCAGCGCTGGACCAGGCAGTGGTACGCAGTATTTT
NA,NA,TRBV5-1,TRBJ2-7,CASSPGTSLGEQYF,TGCGCCAGCAGCCCGGGGACCTCCCTAGGAGAGCAGTACTTC
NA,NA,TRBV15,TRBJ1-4,CATSRPPGYKLFF,TGTGCCACCAGCAGACCCCCGGGGTATAAACTGTTTTTT
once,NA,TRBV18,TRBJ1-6,CASSPPSGIGASPLHF,TGTGCCAGCTCACCACCGTCCGGGATAGGGGCTTCACCCCTCCACTTT
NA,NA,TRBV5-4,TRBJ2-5,CASRGDGAPQETQYF,TGTGCCAGCAGGGGGGACGGAGCACCCCAAGAGACCCAGTACTTC
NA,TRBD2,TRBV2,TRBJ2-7,CASRQTSGGYEQYF,TGTGCCAGCAGACAGACTAGCGGGGGCTACGAGCAGTACTTC
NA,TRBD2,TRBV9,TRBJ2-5,CASSVGASGTFRETQYF,TGTGCCAGCAGCGTAGGGGCTAGCGGGACCTTTCGAGAGACCCAGTACTTC
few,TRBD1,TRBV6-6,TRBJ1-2,CASSYYGTGAYGYTF,TGTGCCAGCAGTTACTACGGGACAGGGGCCTATGGCTACACCTTC
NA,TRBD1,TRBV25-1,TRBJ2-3,CASSKTPGTGGTDTQYF,TGTGCCAGCAGTAAGACCCCCGGGACAGGGGGCACAGATACGCAGTATTTT
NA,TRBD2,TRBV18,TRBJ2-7,CASHLGLAGNEQYF,TGTGCCAGCCATTTGGGACTAGCGGGAAACGAGCAGTACTTC
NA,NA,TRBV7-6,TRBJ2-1,CASSRSGTPGNEQFF,TGTGCCAGCAGCCGTAGCGGAACCCCAGGGAATGAGCAGTTCTTC
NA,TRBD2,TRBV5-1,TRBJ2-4,CASSPGTSLNIQYF,TGCGCCAGCAGCCCCGGGACTAGCTTGAACATTCAGTACTTC
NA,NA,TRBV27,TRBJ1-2,CASAYLASGYGYTF,TGTGCCAGCGCATATTTAGCCTCGGGCTATGGCTACACCTTC
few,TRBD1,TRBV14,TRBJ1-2,CASSRVGTGRRDGYTF,TGTGCCAGCAGCCGGGTCGGGACAGGGAGGAGAGATGGCTACACCTTC
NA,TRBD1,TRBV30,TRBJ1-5,CAWNRGRNQPQHF,TGTGCCTGGAACAGGGGTCGGAATCAGCCCCAGCATTTT
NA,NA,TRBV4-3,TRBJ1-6,CASSQDLLDARELNNSPLHF,TGCGCCAGCAGCCAAGACCTGCTGGACGCTCGAGAGCTAAATAATTCACCCCTCCACTTT
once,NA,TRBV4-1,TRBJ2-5,CASSQGRPARTQYF,TGCGCCAGCAGCCAAGGGCGACCTGCTAGGACCCAGTACTTC
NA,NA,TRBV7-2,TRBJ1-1,CASSSAGGTEAFF,TGTGCCAGCAGCTCCGCCGGGGGCACTGAAGCTTTCTTT
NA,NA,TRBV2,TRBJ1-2,CASSDVKGLLQGYTF,TGTGCCAGCAGTGATGTGAAGGGTCTTTTACAGGGCTACACCTTC
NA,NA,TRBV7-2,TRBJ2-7,CASSLVWGFYEQYF,TGTGCCAGCAGCTTAGTTTGGGGGTTCTACGAGCAGTACTTC
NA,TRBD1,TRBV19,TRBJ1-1,CASSIDGQGLTEAFF,TGTGCCAGTAGTATAGACGGACAGGGACTTACTGAAGCTTTCTTT
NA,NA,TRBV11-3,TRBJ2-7,CASSRQGYEQYF,TGTGCCAGCAGCAGACAAGGGTACGAGCAGTACTTC
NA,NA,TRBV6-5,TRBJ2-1,CASSYSNSNEQFF,TGTGCCAGCAGTTACTCGAACTCCAATGAGCAGTTCTTC
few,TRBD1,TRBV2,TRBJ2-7,CASRAPGTVYEQYF,TGTGCCAGCAGGGCTCCCGGGACAGTCTACGAGCAGTACTTC
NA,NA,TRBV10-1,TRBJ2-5,CASTPWRSFQETQYF,TGCGCCAGCACTCCCTGGAGGTCTTTCCAAGAGACCCAGTACTTC
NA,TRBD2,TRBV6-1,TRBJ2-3,CASSEGIGSGRFTDTQYF,TGTGCCAGCAGTGAGGGGATTGGTAGCGGGAGATTCACAGATACGCAGTATTTT
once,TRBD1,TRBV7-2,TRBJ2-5,CASSSGTVQETQYF,TGTGCCAGCAGCTCCGGGACAGTTCAAGAGACCCAGTACTTC
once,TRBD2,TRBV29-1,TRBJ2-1,CSVAGEGSSYNEQFF,TGCAGCGTTGCCGGGGAGGGCAGCTCCTACAATGAGCAGTTCTTC